A selection of T cell receptor beta chains follows, all from one sample in a study of CD8 T cells in Susac syndrome. Using its own MiXCR run on the immunoSEQ multiplex PCR reads, TCRdb lists one record per CDR3 protein. The data contain 180,000 or so distinct CDR3 sequences, 85% to 95% of them singletons. The sample consisted of CD4+ T cells from PBMCs. The origin of the receptors is a human donor in good health. Both conserved end residues are part of each CDR3. A D gene is named only where the DNA matches it firmly. Part of the rows lack a size; the others show once, few, many or a class for expanded clones.

NA	NA	TRBV9	TRBJ2-1	TGTGCCAGCAGCGTAGGGACCGAGAATGAGCAGTTCTTC	CASSVGTENEQFF
NA	NA	TRBV29-1	TRBJ2-3	TGCAGCGTGCCAGGGGAGGGGACAGATACGCAGTATTTT	CSVPGEGTDTQYF
NA	NA	TRBV20-1	TRBJ1-2	TGCAGTGCTATGTATGACACAAACTATGGCTACACCTTC	CSAMYDTNYGYTF
NA	NA	TRBV29-1	TRBJ1-1	TGCAGCGTTGAACAGGGGAGGAACACTGAAGCTTTCTTT	CSVEQGRNTEAFF
NA	NA	TRBV12-3/TRBV12-4	TRBJ1-5	TGTGCCAGCAGAACACAGGGACAGCCCCAGCATTTT	CASRTQGQPQHF
NA	NA	TRBV29-1	TRBJ1-3	TGCAGCGTGCGTGAGGAGGGAGACACCATATATTTT	CSVREEGDTIYF
once	NA	TRBV7-2	TRBJ2-7	TGTGCCAGCAGCTTAGAGTTAGATGCCTACGAGCAGTACTTC	CASSLELDAYEQYF
NA	NA	TRBV5-1	TRBJ2-4	TGCGCCAGCAGCTTGGCCGTCGGTTTAGCCAAAAACATTCAGTACTTC	CASSLAVGLAKNIQYF
NA	TRBD2	TRBV29-1	TRBJ2-5	TGCAGCGTGAGAAGGGACAGCAAACTGACTAGCGGGGAACAAGAGACCCAGTACTTC	CSVRRDSKLTSGEQETQYF
NA	NA	TRBV29-1	TRBJ2-1	TGCAGCGTCAGTCCAGGGTATCTTGGCAATGAGCAGTTCTTC	CSVSPGYLGNEQFF
NA	NA	TRBV29-1	TRBJ2-3	TGCAGCGTTGAAGCCTCTCAACTAGATACGCAGTATTTT	CSVEASQLDTQYF
NA	TRBD1	TRBV20-1	TRBJ2-5	TGCAGTGCTCGTCATACAGGGGGCGCGGAGACCCAGTACTTC	CSARHTGGAETQYF
NA	NA	TRBV23-1	TRBJ1-5	TGCGCCAGCAGTCAATCGGGCATCGGATATAATCAGCCCCAGCATTTT	CASSQSGIGYNQPQHF
NA	NA	TRBV5-4	TRBJ1-1	TGTGCCAGCAGCTTGATGGTTGACACTGAAGCTTTCTTT	CASSLMVDTEAFF
NA	NA	TRBV5-1	TRBJ2-3	TGCGCCAGCAGCTCAAGAGCGGAGGGCGAGCAGTATTTT	CASSSRAEGEQYF
NA	NA	TRBV30	TRBJ2-1	TGTGCCTGGAGTCACAAACCCGGGTCTTCCTACAATGAGCAGTTCTTC	CAWSHKPGSSYNEQFF
NA	TRBD1	TRBV2	TRBJ1-5	TGTGCCAGCAGCGCACAGGGGGTTAGCAATCAGCCCCAGCATTTT	CASSAQGVSNQPQHF
NA	TRBD2	TRBV14	TRBJ2-2	TGTGCCAGCAGCCAAGAGCTAGCGGGAGGCGGCGGGGAGCTGTTTTTT	CASSQELAGGGGELFF
NA	NA	TRBV30	TRBJ1-2	TGTGCCTGGGGTATCGGGGACTATGGCTACACCTTC	CAWGIGDYGYTF
NA	TRBD1	TRBV6-6	TRBJ1-1	TGTGCCAGCAGAGGACAGGACGGGAGCACTGAAGCTTTCTTT	CASRGQDGSTEAFF
NA	TRBD1	TRBV9	TRBJ2-5	TGTGCCAGCAGCGTCCGGACAGGGCGGGACGGGGAGACCCAGTACTTC	CASSVRTGRDGETQYF
NA	NA	TRBV20-1	TRBJ2-1	TGCAGTGCTAGCAGGGACTCCTACAATGAGCAGTTCTTC	CSASRDSYNEQFF
NA	NA	TRBV9	TRBJ2-5	TGTGCCAGCAGCGTAGATTGGGCAGGGCGAGAGACCCAGTACTTC	CASSVDWAGRETQYF
once	NA	TRBV29-1	TRBJ2-3	TGCAGCGTTGTGTCTCGACGAACGCAGTATTTT	CSVVSRRTQYF
once	NA	TRBV7-2	TRBJ2-7	TGTGCCAGCAGCTTAAGTTGGGACGAGCAGTACTTC	CASSLSWDEQYF
NA	NA	TRBV18	TRBJ1-4	TGTGCCAGCTCCACCACTAAGGGGGAAAAACTGTTTTTT	CASSTTKGEKLFF
NA	NA	TRBV12-3/TRBV12-4	TRBJ1-5	TGTGCCAGCAGGCGACAGGACTCCCTTTATAGCAATCAGCCCCAGCATTTT	CASRRQDSLYSNQPQHF
NA	NA	TRBV5-1	TRBJ2-7	TGCGCCAGCAGCTTGGTGGGCCAGAGGGCTACCTACGAGCAGTACTTC	CASSLVGQRATYEQYF